Below, one T cell receptor beta chain is given with its context. In the original workflow: By means of reference gene primer amplification, nucleated cell counts were estimated. Sequenced by immunoSEQ multiplex PCR; TCRdb stores in-frame clones only, minus some. D and trimming were read from the DNA, whereas the V and J calls and clone size are those reported in that table. The sample holds around 230,000 clones, 75% to 90% seen once. The data originate from a study of blood T cell repertoires in COVID-19. In germline, CDR1 is LGHDT, CDR2 YNNKEL (reference sequence). V was pared by 1 base and J by 5 bases, with 14 bases between. The CDR3 has 16 residues. Self-reported history from a screening survey and questionnaire set each donor's cohort. Resolution of symptoms, clearance, or two negative PCRs was present in recovered Cohort 3 donors.

This clonotype originated in a man aged 35-49 years who had recovered from COVID-19. Sequencing was performed on PBMCs or T cells enriched from blood (not recorded which). The chain joins TRBV3-1 (or the pseudogene TRBV3-2) to TRBJ2-2, with D possibly matching TRBD2 (6 bases). The CDR3 DNA reads TGTGCCAGCAGCCAAGCGGCCGGGGGTGGGACCGGGGAGCTGTTTTTT. It translates to CASSQAAGGGTGELFF.